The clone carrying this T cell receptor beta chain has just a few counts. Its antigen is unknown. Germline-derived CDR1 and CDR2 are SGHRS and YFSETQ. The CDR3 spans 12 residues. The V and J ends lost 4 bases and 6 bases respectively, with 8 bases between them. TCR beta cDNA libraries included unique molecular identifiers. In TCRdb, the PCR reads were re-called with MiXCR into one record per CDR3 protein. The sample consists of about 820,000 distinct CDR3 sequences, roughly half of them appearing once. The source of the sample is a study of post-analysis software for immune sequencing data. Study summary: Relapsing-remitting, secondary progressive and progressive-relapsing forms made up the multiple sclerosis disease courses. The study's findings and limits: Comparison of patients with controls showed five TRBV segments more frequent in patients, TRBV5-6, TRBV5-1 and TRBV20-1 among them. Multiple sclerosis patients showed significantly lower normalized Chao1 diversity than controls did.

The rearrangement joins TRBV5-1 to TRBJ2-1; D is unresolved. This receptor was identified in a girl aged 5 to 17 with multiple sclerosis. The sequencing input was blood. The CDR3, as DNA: TGCGCCAGCAGCGAGGACCTCAATGAGCAGTTCTTC. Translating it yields CASSEDLNEQFF.